This TCR beta chain was found in a study of glioma-infiltrating T cells. This clonotype was detected ten times or more. Its target is not known. TCR alpha and beta CDR3 regions were amplified from RNA using iRepertoire nested multiplex PCR. Tissue mRNA or PBMC total RNA, about 95-450 ng, went into one-step reverse transcription and amplification. One entry per CDR3 protein, called by TCRdb with MiXCR from the multiplex PCR reads. Of some 180,000 distinct CDR3 sequences in the sample, 32% were seen once. This CDR3 region has 14 residues. Per the germline V gene, CDR1 is LNHDA and CDR2 is SQIVND (reference sequence). V gave up 7 bases and J gave up 9 bases, with 19 bases separating them. Findings and caveats of the study: Tissue-blood divergence was below expectation in non-neoplastic patients, above in gliomas.

Sample: glioma tissue, nonneoplastic brain tissue, or PBMCs (not recorded which). The V and J genes are TRBV19 and TRBJ1-5; no clear D gene. The origin of this receptor is a human donor with low-grade glioma or glioblastoma, undergoing nonglioma brain surgery, or in good health (not recorded which). The CDR3 spells CASNPDRGITPQHF. CDR3 coding DNA: TGTGCCAGTAATCCCGACCGGGGAATCACGCCCCAGCATTTT.